A single sample gave rise to the 13 T cell receptor beta chains below, sequenced in a study of blood T cell repertoires in COVID-19. Sequencing was performed with immunoSEQ multiplex PCR; in TCRdb, only in-frame clones are kept and a portion is missing. The sample carries approximately 200,000 clones, more than 70% recorded once. Sequencing used peripheral blood. These receptors were taken from a woman in her sixties or seventies with acute or convalescent COVID-19.

This chain links TRBV5-6 with TRBJ1-2; possibly TRBD1 for D (5 bases). Trimming took 3 bases from V and 1 from J, leaving 10 bases between them. CDR3 length equals 14 residues. Germline CDR1 is SGHDT and CDR2 is YYEEEE. CDR3 bases: TGTGCCAGCAGCTCCCGGCAGGGTAACTATGGCTACACCTTC. As protein: CASSSRQGNYGYTF.

J is TRBJ2-4 and V is TRBV15; D ambiguous. CDR3 length equals 14 residues. The germline gives CDR1 LNHNV, CDR2 YYDKDF (reference sequence). Trimming pared 0 bases from V and 8 bases from J, leaving 11 bases between. Here the CDR3 reads CATSRDLQMDIQYF. The CDR3 nucleotides read TGTGCCACCAGCAGAGATCTTCAGATGGACATTCAGTACTTC.

This clone has just one count. V usage is TRBV5-4 and J usage is TRBJ2-1; 7 nucleotides match TRBD2. The germline gives CDR1 SGHNT, CDR2 YYREEE (reference sequence). The CDR3 length is 14 residues. The V segment lost 3 bases and the J segment 3 bases; nucleotides outside the gene matches: 3. The CDR3: CASSSTGGYNEQFF. The CDR3 coding sequence is TGTGCCAGCAGCTCAACGGGAGGCTACAATGAGCAGTTCTTC.

This sequence joins TRBV10-3 and TRBJ2-3; TRBD2 matches 8 bases. From germline, CDR1 is ENHRY and CDR2 SYGVKD. Trimming cost V 0 bases and J 6 bases; bases outside gene matches: 11. This CDR3 is built from 17 residues. In DNA form, the CDR3 reads TGTGCCATCAGTGAGTCTAGAGGACTAGCATTGGCGGATACGCAGTATTTT. As protein: CAISESRGLALADTQYF.

V usage is TRBV27 and J usage is TRBJ1-1; perhaps TRBD1 as D (6 bases). V was clipped by 4 bases and J by 0 bases, with 18 bases between them. Germline V gives CDR1 MNHEY, CDR2 SMNVEV (reference sequence). There are 17 residues in the CDR3. The CDR3 sequence: CASSSLYSGGLNTEAFF. CDR3 DNA: TGTGCCAGCAGTTCGTTATACTCGGGGGGCTTGAACACTGAAGCTTTCTTT.

The genes are TRBV9 and TRBJ2-3, with TRBD2 identical over 9 bases. The CDR3 runs to 14 residues. CDR1 and CDR2 (germline): SGDLS, YYNGEE. Unmatched junction bases numbered 6, after V lost 4 bases and J lost 6 bases. The CDR3 here is CASSTASGMDTQYF. The DNA of the CDR3 is TGTGCCAGCAGCACCGCTAGCGGGATGGATACGCAGTATTTT.

The J gene is TRBJ1-2, the V gene TRBV25-1; possibly TRBD1 for D (6 bases). V lost 1 base to trimming and J lost 12 bases, with 12 bases between them. Germline values: CDR1 MGHDK, CDR2 SYGVNS. This CDR3 has 12 residues. The CDR3 region has the DNA TGTGCCAGCAGTGAATTGCAGGGGCCAGACACCTTC. It specifies CASSELQGPDTF.

The chain employs TRBV15 and TRBJ1-1; 7 bases are shared with TRBD1. V lost 3 bases, J lost 1 base, and 14 bases stayed unmatched. The CDR3 consists of 18 residues. Germline V gives CDR1 LNHNV, CDR2 YYDKDF (reference sequence). CDR3 protein: CATSSLYSRDSSNTEAFF. In nucleotides, the CDR3 is TGTGCCACCAGCAGCCTTTATTCCCGGGACAGCTCGAACACTGAAGCTTTCTTT.

The sample holds one count of this clone. The V call is TRBV30, the J call TRBJ1-2; D gene unclear. The CDR3 loop spans 13 amino acids. Germline lookup yields CDR1 GTSNPN and CDR2 SVGIG (reference sequence). V dropped 0 bases and J dropped 5 bases, with 10 bases sitting between them. The CDR3 DNA is TGTGCCTGGAGTGTAACGGGGAGGTATGGCTACACCTTC. It translates to CAWSVTGRYGYTF.

This clone appeared once. V gene TRBV6-5 combines with J gene TRBJ2-1, with 10 bases matching TRBD2. This CDR3 region has 15 residues. The V segment lost 2 bases and the J segment 8 bases; nucleotides outside the gene matches: 6. Germline V lookup: CDR1 MNHEY, CDR2 SVGAGI. CDR3 bases: TGTGCCAGCAGTTACCCATTCCTAGCGGGAGATGAGCAGTTCTTC. Translation gives CASSYPFLAGDEQFF.

The CDR3 DNA reads TGTGCCAGCAGCCAAGAGGTGGGGGGGACCCAGTACTTC. As protein: CASSQEVGGTQYF. This chain connects TRBV3-1 (or the pseudogene TRBV3-2) to TRBJ2-5, with a tentative D call TRBD2 (6 bases). V was shortened by 0 bases and J by 7 bases, with 9 bases between the two germline ends. The CDR3 has 13 residues. The V gene's germline CDR1 is LGHDT and CDR2 YNNKEL (reference sequence).

This rearrangement joins TRBV29-1 to TRBJ1-4, with D possibly being TRBD1 (6 bases). Germline assignment: CDR1 SQVTM and CDR2 ANQGSEA. V lost 5 bases to trimming and J lost 6 bases, with 10 bases between them. The CDR3 extends over 12 amino acids. DNA for the CDR3: TGCAGCGTTCGTCAGGGGTATGAAAAACTGTTTTTT. Translating it yields CSVRQGYEKLFF.

This chain uses TRBV29-1 with TRBJ2-7, with D possibly matching TRBD2 (6 bases). The germline CDR1 and CDR2 sequences are SQVTM and ANQGSEA. V was trimmed by 6 bases and J by 3 bases, leaving 15 bases between them. CDR3 length: 13 amino acids. The CDR3 DNA reads as TGCAGCGTCGGCGGGACGGGAAACTACGAGCAGTACTTC. Its translation: CSVGGTGNYEQYF.